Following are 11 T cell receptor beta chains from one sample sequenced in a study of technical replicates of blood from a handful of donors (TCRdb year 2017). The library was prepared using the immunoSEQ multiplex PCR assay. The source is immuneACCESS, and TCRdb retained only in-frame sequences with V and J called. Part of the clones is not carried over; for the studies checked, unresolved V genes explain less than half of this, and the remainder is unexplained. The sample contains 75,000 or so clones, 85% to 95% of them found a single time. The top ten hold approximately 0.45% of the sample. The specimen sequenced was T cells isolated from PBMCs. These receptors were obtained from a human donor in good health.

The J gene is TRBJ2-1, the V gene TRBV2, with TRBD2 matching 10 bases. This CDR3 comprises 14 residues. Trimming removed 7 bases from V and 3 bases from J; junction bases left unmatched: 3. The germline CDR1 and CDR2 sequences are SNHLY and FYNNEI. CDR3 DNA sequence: TGTGCCAGCATCGGACTAGCGGACTACAATGAGCAGTTCTTC. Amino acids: CASIGLADYNEQFF.

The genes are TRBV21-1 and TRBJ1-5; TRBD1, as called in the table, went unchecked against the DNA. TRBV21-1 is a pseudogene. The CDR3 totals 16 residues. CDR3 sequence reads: CASSPPTDSHIQPQHF. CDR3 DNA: TGTGCCAGCAGCCCCCCAACAGACAGCCATATCCAGCCCCAGCATTTT.

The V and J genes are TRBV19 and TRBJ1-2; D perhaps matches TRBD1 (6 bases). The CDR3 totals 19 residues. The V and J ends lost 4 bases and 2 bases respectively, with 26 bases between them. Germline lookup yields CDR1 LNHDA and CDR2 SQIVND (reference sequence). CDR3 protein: CASSTKKPKYREPNYGYTF. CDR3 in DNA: TGTGCCAGTAGTACGAAAAAACCAAAATACAGGGAGCCGAACTATGGCTACACCTTC. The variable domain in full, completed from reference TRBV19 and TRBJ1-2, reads DGGITQSPKYLFRKEGQNVTLSCEQNLNHDAMYWYRQDPGQGLRLIYYSQIVNDFQKGDIAEGYSVSREKKESFPLTVTSAQKNPTAFYLCASSTKKPKYREPNYGYTFGSGTRLTVV.

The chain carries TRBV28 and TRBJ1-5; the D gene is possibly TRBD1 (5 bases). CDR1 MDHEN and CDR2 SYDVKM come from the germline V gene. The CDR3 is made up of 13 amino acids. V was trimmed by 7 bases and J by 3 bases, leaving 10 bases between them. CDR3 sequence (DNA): TGTGCCAGCACCGGACACCTCAATCAGCCCCAGCATTTT. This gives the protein CASTGHLNQPQHF.

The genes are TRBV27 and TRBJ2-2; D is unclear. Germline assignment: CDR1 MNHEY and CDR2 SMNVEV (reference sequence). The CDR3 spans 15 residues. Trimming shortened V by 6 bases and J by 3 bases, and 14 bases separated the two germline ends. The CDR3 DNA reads TGTGCCAGCAGACCCCTAGACCGAGACACCGGGGAGCTGTTTTTT. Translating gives CASRPLDRDTGELFF.

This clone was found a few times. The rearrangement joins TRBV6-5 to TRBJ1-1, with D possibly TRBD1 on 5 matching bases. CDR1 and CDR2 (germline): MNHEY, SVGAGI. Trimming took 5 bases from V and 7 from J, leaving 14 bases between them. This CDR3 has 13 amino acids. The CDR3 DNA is TGTGCCAGCAGTGCCCGGGGGTTAGGTGAAGCTTTCTTT. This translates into CASSARGLGEAFF.

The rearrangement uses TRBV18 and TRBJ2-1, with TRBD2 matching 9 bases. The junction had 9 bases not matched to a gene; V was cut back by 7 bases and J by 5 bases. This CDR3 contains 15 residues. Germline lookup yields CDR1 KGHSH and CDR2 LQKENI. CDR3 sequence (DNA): TGTGCCAGCTACGGGTGGGCTAGCGGGGACAATGAGCAGTTCTTC. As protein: CASYGWASGDNEQFF.

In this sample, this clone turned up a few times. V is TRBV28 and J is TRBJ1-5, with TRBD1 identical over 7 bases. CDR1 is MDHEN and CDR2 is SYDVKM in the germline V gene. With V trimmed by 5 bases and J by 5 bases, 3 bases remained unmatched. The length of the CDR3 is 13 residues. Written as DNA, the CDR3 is TGTGCCAGCAGTCGGACAGGTTATCAGCCCCAGCATTTT. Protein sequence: CASSRTGYQPQHF.

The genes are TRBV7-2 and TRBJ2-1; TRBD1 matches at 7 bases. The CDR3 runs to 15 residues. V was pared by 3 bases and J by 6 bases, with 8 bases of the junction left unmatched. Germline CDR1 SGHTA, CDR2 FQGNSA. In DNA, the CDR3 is TGTGCCAGCAGCTTTTTCCGGGACAGCGTCAATGAGCAGTTCTTC. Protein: CASSFFRDSVNEQFF.

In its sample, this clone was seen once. The CDR3 loop is CASSGPGTGVYNEQFF. CDR3 in DNA: TGTGCCAGCAGCGGTCCTGGGACAGGGGTTTACAATGAGCAGTTCTTC. The chain uses TRBV9 and TRBJ2-1, with 10 bases fitting TRBD1. Germline V CDR1 and CDR2: SGDLS, YYNGEE. The CDR3 length is 16 residues. The trim removed 3 bases at V and 4 bases at J, leaving 7 bases unmatched.

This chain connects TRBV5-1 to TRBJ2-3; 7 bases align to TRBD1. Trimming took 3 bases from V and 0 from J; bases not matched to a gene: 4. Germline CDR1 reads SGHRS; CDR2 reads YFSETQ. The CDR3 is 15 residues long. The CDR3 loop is CASSSGQASTDTQYF. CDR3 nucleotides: TGCGCCAGCAGCTCCGGACAGGCTAGCACAGATACGCAGTATTTT.